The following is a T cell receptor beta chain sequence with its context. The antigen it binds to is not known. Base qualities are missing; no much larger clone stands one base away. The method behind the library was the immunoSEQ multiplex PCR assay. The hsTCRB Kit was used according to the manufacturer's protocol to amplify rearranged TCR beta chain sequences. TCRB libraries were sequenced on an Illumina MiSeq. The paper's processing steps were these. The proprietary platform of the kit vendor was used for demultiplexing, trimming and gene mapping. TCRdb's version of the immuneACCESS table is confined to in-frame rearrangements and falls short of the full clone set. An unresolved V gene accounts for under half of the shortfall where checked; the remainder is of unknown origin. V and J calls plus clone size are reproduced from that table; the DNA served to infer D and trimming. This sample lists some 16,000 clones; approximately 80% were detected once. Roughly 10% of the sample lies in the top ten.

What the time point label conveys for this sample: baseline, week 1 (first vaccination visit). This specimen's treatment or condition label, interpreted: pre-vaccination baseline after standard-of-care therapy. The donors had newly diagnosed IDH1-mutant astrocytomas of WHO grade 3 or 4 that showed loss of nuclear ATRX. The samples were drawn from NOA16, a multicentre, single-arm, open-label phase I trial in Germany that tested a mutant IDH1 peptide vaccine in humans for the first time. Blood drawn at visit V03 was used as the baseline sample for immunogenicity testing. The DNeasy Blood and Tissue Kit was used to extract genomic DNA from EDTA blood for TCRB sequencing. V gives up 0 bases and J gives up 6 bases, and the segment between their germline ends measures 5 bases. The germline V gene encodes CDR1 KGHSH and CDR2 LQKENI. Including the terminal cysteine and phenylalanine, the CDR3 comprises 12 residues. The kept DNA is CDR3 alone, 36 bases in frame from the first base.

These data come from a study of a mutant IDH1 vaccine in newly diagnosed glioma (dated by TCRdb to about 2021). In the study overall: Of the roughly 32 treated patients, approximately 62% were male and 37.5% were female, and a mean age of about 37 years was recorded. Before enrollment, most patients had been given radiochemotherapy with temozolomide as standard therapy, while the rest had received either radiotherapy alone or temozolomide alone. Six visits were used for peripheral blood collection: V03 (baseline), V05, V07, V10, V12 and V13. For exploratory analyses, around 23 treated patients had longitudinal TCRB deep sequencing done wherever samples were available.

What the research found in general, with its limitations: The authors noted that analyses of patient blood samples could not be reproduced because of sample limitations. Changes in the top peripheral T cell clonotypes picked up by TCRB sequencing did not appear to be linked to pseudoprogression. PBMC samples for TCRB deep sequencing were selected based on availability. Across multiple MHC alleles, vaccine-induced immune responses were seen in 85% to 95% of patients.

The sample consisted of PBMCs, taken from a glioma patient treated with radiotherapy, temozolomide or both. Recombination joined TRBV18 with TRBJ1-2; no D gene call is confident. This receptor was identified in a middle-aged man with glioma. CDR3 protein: CASSPPADGYTF. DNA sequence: TGTGCCAGCTCACCACCGGCGGATGGCTACACCTTC.